This T cell receptor (beta chain) was sequenced during a study of T cells after somatic rescue of genetic block. Produced via immunoSEQ multiplex PCR; TCRdb's table is partial and in-frame only. The sample has tens of thousands of clones; 90% to 96% are singletons. The CDR3 runs 13 residues. J was trimmed by 2 bases and V by 8 bases; bases with no gene match: 8. Germline V gene data show CDR1 as GTSNPN and CDR2 as SVGIG (reference sequence). The V call is TRBV30, the J call TRBJ2-7; TRBD1 aligns across 8 bases. The specimen was peripheral blood mononuclear cells (PBMCs). This receptor was obtained from a child less than two years old. DNA of the CDR3: TGTGCCCGACCGGGACAGGAACCCTACGAGCAGTACTTC. It translates to CARPGQEPYEQYF. Combining the CDR3 with reference TRBV30 and TRBJ2-7 gives the whole variable domain SQTIHQWPATLVQPVGSPLSLECTVEGTSNPNLYWYRQAAGRGLQLLFYSVGIGQISSEVPQNLSASRPQDRQFILSSKKLLLSDSGFYLCARPGQEPYEQYFGPGTRLTVT.